The present T cell receptor (beta chain) was sequenced within a study of T cell responses to AZD1222 COVID-19 vaccine. As for this clone: Antigen specificity is unknown.

Profiled with immunoSEQ multiplex PCR; TCRdb holds only in-frame clones, not every one. Here the sample spans about 150,000 clones, 70% to 90% being singletons. General study results and limits: Possibly, clonal diversity was underestimated; donors were largely white British and included more females.

This specimen consisted of peripheral blood, obtained on day 0 of MenACWY control vaccination. This TCR derives from an adult in good health.

CDR3 nucleotide sequence: TGTGCCAGCAGCCAAGAAGTGAGGAGACGGGAGAACACCGGGGAGCTGTTTTTT. Its protein is CASSQEVRRRENTGELFF. The chain joins TRBV3-1 (or the pseudogene TRBV3-2) to TRBJ2-2; D may be TRBD2 (5 bases). The V end was cut by 0 bases, the J end by 1 base, with 15 bases between. In germline, CDR1 is LGHDT, CDR2 YNNKEL (reference sequence). The CDR3 contains 18 residues.